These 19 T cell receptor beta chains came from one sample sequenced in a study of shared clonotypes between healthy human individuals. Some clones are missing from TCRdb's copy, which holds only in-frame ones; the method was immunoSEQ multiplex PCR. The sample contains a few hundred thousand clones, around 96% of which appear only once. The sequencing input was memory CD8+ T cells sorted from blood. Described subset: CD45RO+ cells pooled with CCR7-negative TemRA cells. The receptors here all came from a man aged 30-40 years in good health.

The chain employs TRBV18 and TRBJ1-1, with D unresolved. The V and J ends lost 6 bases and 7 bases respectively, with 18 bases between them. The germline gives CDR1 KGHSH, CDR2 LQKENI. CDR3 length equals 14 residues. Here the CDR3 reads CASSLLSKEGEAFF. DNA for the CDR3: TGTGCCAGCTCCCTATTATCGAAGGAAGGTGAAGCTTTCTTT.

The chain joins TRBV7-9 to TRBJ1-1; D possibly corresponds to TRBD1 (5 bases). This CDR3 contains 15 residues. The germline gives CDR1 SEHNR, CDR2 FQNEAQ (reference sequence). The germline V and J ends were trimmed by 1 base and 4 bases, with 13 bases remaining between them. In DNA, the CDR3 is TGTGCCAGCAGCTTAGGGTTTGCAGGGCCCACTGAAGCTTTCTTT. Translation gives CASSLGFAGPTEAFF.

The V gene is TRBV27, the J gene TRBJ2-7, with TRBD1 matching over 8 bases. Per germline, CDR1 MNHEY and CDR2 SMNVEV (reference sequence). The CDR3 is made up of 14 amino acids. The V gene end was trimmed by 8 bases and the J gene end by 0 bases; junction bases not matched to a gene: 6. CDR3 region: CASAGTGRSYEQYF. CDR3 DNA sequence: TGTGCCAGCGCCGGGACAGGCCGCTCCTACGAGCAGTACTTC.

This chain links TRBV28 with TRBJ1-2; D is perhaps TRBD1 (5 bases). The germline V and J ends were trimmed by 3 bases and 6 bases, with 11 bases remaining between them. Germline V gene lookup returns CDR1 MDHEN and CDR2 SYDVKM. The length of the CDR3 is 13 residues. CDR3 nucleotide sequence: TGTGCCAGCAGTTTGCAGGGATGGAATGGCTACACCTTC. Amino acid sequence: CASSLQGWNGYTF.

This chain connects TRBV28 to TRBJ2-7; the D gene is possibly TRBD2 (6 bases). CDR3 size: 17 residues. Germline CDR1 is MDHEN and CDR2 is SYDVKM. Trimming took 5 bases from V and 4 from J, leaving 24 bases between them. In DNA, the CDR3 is TGTGCCAGCAGTCCGAGAATCGTGCGGAGGGGCTTTTACGAGCAGTACTTC. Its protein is CASSPRIVRRGFYEQYF.

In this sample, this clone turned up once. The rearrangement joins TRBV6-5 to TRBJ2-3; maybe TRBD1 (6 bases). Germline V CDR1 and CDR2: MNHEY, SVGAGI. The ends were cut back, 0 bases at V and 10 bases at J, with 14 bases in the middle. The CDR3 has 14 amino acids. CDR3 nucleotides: TGTGCCAGCAGTTACTCGAATCGTGGGGGCGCGCAGTATTTT. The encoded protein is CASSYSNRGGAQYF.

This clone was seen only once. The CDR3 is CASSFPPRVKIMNTEAFF. The CDR3 region has the DNA TGTGCCAGCAGCTTTCCCCCCCGGGTCAAAATTATGAACACTGAAGCTTTCTTT. The rearrangement links TRBV7-9 to TRBJ1-1; D is uncertain. Germline lookup yields CDR1 SEHNR and CDR2 FQNEAQ (reference sequence). The V and J ends lost 3 bases and 0 bases respectively, with 20 bases between them. The CDR3 has 18 amino acids.

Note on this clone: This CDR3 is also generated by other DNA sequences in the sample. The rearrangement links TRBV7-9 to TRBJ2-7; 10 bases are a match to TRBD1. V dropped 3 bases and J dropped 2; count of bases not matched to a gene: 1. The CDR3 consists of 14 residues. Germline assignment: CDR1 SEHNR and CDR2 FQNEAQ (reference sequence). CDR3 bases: TGTGCCAGCAGCTTCGGGACAGGGGCCTACGAGCAGTACTTC. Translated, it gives CASSFGTGAYEQYF.

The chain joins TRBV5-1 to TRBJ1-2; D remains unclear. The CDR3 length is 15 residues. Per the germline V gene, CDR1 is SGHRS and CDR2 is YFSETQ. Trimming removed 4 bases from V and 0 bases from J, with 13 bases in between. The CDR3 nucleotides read TGCGCCAGCAGCCCCGTTAAGGGCACTAACTATGGCTACACCTTC. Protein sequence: CASSPVKGTNYGYTF.

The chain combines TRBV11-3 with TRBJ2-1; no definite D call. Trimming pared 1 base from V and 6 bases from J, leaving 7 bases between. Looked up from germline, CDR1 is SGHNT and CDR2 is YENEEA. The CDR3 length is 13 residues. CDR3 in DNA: TGTGCCAGCAGCTTAGCGCTTTTCAATGAGCAGTTCTTC. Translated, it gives CASSLALFNEQFF.

DNA of the CDR3: TGTGCCAGCAGTTTGAGCCCCTGGAGCTCTGGAAACACCATATATTTT. Residues: CASSLSPWSSGNTIYF. The chain couples TRBV28 to TRBJ1-3; D remains unclear. This CDR3 has 16 residues. Germline V gene sequence: CDR1 MDHEN, CDR2 SYDVKM. V lost 3 bases and J 0 bases, leaving 12 bases between the germline ends.

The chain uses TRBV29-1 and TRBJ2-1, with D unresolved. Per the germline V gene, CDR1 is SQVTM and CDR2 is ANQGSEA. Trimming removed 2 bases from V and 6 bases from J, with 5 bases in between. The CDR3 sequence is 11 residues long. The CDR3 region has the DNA TGCAGCGTTGAACCAGGCAATGAGCAGTTCTTC. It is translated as CSVEPGNEQFF.

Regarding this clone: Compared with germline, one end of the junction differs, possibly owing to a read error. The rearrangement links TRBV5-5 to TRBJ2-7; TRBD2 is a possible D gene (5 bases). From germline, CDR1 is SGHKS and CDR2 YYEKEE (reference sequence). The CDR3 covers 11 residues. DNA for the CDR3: TGTGCCAGCAGCTTGGCCCATGACGGGGACTTC. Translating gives CASSLAHDGDF.

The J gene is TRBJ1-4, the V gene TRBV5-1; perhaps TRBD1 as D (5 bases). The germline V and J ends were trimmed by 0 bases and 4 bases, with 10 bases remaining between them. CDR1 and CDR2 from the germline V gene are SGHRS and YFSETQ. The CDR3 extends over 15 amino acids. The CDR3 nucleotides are TGCGCCAGCAGCTTGGTTGGGACCATTAATGAAAAACTGTTTTTT. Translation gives CASSLVGTINEKLFF.

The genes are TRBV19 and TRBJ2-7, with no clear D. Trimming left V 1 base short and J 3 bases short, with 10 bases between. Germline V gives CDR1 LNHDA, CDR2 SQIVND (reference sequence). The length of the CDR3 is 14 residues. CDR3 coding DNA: TGTGCCAGTAGTATAGGATACAGCCACTACGAGCAGTACTTC. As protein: CASSIGYSHYEQYF.

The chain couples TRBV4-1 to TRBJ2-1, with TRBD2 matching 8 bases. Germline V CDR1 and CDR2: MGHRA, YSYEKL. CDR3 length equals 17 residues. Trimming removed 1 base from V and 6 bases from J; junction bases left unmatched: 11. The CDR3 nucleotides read TGCGCCAGCAGCCAAGGCTCTAGCGGGCCGAGGGCCAATGAGCAGTTCTTC. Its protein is CASSQGSSGPRANEQFF.

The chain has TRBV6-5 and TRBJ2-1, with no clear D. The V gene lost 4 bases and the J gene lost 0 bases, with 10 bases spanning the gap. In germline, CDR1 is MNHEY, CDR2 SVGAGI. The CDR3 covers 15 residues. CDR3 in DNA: TGTGCCAGCAGTTCTCGTTCCCTCTCCTACAATGAGCAGTTCTTC. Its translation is CASSSRSLSYNEQFF.

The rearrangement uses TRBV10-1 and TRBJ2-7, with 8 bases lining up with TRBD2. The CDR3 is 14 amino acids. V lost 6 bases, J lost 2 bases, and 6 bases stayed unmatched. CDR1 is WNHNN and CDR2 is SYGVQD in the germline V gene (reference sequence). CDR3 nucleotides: TGCGCCAGCAGCTCCGGGACTAGGGCCTACGAGCAGTACTTC. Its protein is CASSSGTRAYEQYF.

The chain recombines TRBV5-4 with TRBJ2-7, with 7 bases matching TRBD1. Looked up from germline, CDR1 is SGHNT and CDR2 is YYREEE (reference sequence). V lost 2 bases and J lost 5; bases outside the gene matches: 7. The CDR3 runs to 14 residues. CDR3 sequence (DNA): TGTGCCAGCAGCTTCGTTCACAGGGGCCACGAGCAGTACTTC. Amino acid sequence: CASSFVHRGHEQYF.